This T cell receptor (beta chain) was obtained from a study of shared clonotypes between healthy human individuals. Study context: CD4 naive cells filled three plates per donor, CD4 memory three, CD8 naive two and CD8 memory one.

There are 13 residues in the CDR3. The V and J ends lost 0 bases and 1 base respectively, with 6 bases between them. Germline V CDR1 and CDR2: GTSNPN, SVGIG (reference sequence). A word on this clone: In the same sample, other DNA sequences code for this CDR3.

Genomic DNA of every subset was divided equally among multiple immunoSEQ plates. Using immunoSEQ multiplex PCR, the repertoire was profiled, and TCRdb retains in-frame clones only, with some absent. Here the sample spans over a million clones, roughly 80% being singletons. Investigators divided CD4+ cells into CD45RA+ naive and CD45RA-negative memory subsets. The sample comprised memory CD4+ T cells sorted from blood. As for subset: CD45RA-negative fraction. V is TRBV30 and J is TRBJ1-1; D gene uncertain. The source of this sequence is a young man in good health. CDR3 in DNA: TGTGCCTGGAGTGTACAGAGGAACACTGAAGCTTTCTTT. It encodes CAWSVQRNTEAFF.